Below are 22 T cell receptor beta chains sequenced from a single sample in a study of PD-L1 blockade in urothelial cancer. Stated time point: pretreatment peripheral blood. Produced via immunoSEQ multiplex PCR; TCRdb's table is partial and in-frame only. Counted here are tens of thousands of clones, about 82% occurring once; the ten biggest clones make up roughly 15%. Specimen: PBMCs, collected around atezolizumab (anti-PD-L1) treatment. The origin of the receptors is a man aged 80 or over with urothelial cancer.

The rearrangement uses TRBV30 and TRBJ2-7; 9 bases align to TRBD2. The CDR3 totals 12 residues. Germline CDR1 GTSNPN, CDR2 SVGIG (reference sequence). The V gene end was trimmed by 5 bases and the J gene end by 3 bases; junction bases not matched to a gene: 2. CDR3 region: CAWGTSNYEQYF. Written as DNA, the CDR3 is TGTGCCTGGGGGACTAGCAACTACGAGCAGTACTTC. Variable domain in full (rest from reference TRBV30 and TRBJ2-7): SQTIHQWPATLVQPVGSPLSLECTVEGTSNPNLYWYRQAAGRGLQLLFYSVGIGQISSEVPQNLSASRPQDRQFILSSKKLLLSDSGFYLCAWGTSNYEQYFGPGTRLTVT.

This CDR3 is CASRPLGGEGNTIYF. DNA of the CDR3: TGTGCCAGCAGGCCTTTAGGGGGCGAAGGAAACACCATATATTTT. This chain joins TRBV6-1 and TRBJ1-3, with TRBD1 matching 7 bases. This CDR3 region has 15 residues. V was clipped by 6 bases and J by 4 bases; unmatched bases: 9. CDR1 is MNHNS and CDR2 is SASEGT in the germline V gene.

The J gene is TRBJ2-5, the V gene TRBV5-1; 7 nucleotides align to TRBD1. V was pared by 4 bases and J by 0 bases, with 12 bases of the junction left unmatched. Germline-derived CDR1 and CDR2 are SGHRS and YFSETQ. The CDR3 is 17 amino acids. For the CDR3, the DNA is TGCGCCAGCAGCCCAGCGACAGGGACAATGTACCAAGAGACCCAGTACTTC. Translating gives CASSPATGTMYQETQYF.

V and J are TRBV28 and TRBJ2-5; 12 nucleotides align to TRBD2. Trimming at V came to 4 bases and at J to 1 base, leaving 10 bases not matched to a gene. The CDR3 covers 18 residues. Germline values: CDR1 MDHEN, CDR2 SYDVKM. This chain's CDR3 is CASSSITRLAGAQETQYF. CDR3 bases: TGTGCCAGCAGTTCCATCACCAGACTAGCGGGAGCCCAAGAGACCCAGTACTTC.

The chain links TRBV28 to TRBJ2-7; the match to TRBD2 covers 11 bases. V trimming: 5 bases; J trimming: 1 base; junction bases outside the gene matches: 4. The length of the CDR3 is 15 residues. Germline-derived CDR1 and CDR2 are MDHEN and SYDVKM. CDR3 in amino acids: CASSILAGGSYEQYF. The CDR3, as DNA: TGTGCCAGCAGTATCCTAGCGGGAGGATCCTACGAGCAGTACTTC.

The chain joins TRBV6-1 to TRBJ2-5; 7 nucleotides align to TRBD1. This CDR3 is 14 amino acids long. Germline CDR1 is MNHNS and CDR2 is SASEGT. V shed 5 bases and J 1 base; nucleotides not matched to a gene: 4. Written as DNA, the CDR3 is TGTGCCAGCAGTACAGGGGTTGGCCAAGAGACCCAGTACTTC. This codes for CASSTGVGQETQYF.

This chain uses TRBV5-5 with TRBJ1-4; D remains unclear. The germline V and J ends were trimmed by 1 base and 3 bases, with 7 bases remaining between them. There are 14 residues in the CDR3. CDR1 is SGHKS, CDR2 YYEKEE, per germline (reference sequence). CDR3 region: CASSLFRSNEKLFF. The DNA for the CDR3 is TGTGCCAGCAGCTTGTTCAGGTCTAATGAAAAACTGTTTTTT.

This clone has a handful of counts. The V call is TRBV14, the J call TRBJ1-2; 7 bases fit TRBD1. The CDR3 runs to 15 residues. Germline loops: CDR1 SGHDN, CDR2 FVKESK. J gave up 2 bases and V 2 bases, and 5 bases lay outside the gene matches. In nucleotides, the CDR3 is TGTGCCAGCAGCCAACAACAGGGGTTAAACTATGGCTACACCTTC. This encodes CASSQQQGLNYGYTF. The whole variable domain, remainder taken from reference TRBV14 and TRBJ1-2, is EAGVTQFPSHSVIEKGQTVTLRCDPISGHDNLYWYRRVMGKEIKFLLHFVKESKQDESGMPNNRFLAERTGGTYSTLKVQPAELEDSGVYFCASSQQQGLNYGYTFGSGTRLTVV.

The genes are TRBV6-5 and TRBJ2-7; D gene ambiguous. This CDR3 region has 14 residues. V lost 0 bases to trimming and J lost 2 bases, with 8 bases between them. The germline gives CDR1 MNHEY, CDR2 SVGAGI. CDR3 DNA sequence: TGTGCCAGCAGTTACTCCGTAGAGACCTACGAGCAGTACTTC. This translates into CASSYSVETYEQYF.

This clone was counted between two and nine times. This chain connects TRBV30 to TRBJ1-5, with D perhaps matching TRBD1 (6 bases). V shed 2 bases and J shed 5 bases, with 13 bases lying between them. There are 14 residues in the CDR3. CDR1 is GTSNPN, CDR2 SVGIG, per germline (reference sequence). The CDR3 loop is CAWSPGAGDQPQHF. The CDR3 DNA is TGTGCCTGGAGTCCCGGGGCAGGGGATCAGCCCCAGCATTTT.

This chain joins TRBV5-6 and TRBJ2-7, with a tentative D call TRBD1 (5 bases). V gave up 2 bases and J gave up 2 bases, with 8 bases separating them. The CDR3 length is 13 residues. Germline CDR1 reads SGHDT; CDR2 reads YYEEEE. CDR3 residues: CASSFPGPYEQYF. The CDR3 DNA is TGTGCCAGCAGCTTCCCAGGGCCCTACGAGCAGTACTTC.

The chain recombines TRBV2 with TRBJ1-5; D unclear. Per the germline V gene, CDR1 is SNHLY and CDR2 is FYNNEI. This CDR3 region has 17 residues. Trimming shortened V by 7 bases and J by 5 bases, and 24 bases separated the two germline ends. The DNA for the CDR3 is TGTGCCAGCAAAACCCACCTGAGGGAGCAGAATGATCAGCCCCAGCATTTT. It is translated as CASKTHLREQNDQPQHF.

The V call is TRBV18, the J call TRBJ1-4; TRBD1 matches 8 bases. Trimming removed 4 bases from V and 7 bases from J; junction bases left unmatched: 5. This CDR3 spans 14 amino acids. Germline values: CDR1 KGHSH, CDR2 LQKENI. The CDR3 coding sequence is TGTGCCAGCTCACGACAGGGGTATGGTGAAAAACTGTTTTTT. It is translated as CASSRQGYGEKLFF.

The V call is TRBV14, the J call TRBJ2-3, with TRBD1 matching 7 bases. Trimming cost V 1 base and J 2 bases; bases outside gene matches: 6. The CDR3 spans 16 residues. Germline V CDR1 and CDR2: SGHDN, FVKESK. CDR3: CASSQVLQGITDTQYF. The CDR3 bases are TGTGCCAGCAGCCAAGTTTTACAGGGGATCACAGATACGCAGTATTTT.

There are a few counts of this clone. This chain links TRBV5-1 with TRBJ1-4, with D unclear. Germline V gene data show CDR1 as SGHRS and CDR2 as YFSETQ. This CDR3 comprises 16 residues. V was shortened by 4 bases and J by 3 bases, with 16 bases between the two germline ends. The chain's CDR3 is CASSPGPGGSNEKLFF. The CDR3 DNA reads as TGCGCCAGCAGCCCTGGCCCTGGAGGGTCTAATGAAAAACTGTTTTTT.

The CDR3 bases are TGTGCCAGCAGTATCGCCCGGGACAGGGGGTTCAATCAGCCCCAGCATTTT. Translation gives CASSIARDRGFNQPQHF. The chain is built from TRBV28 and TRBJ1-5; 11 nucleotides align to TRBD1. The junction had 9 bases not matched to a gene; V was cut back by 5 bases and J by 3 bases. There are 17 residues in the CDR3. Germline V gene data show CDR1 as MDHEN and CDR2 as SYDVKM.

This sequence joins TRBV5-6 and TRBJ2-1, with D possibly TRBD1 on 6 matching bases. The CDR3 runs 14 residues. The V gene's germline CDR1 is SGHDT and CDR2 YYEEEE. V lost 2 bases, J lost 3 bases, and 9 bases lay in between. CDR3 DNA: TGTGCCAGCAGCTTCTGGACAGACTACAATGAGCAGTTCTTC. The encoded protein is CASSFWTDYNEQFF. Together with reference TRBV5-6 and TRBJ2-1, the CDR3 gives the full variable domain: DAGVTQSPTHLIKTRGQQVTLRCSPKSGHDTVSWYQQALGQGPQFIFQYYEEEERQRGNFPDRFSGHQFPNYSSELNVNALLLGDSALYLCASSFWTDYNEQFFGPGTRLTVL.

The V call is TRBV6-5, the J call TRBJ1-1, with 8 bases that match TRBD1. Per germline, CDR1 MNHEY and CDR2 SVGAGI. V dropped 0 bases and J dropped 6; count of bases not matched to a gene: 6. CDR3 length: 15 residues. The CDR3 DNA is TGTGCCAGCAGTTACTCCCGACAGGGGAGGTCTGAAGCTTTCTTT. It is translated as CASSYSRQGRSEAFF.

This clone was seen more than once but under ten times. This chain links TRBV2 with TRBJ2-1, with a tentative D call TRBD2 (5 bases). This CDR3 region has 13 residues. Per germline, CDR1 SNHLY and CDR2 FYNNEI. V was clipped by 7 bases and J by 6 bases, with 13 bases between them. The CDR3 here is CASKGRIFNEQFF. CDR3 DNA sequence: TGTGCCAGCAAAGGGAGAATATTCAATGAGCAGTTCTTC.

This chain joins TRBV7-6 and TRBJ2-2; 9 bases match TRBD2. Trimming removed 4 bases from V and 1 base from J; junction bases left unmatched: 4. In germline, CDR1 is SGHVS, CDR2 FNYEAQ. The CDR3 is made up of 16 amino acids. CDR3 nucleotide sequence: TGTGCCAGCAGCTCCCCTAGCGGGGAGAACACCGGGGAGCTGTTTTTT. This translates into CASSSPSGENTGELFF.

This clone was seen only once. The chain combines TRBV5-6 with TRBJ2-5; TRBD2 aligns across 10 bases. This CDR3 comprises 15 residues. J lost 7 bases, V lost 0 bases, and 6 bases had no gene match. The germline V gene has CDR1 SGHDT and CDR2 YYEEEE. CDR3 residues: CASSLGLAGGGTQYF. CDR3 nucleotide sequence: TGTGCCAGCAGCTTGGGACTAGCGGGTGGTGGGACCCAGTACTTC.

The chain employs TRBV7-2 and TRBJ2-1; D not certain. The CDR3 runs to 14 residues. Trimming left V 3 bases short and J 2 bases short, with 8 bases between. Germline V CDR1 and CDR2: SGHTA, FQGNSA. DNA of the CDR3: TGTGCCAGCAGCTTTGCGGAGACCTACAATGAGCAGTTCTTC. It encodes CASSFAETYNEQFF.